This entry lists 10 T cell receptor beta chains sequenced from one sample in a study of blood T cell repertoires in COVID-19. This table comes from immunoSEQ multiplex PCR, and its TCRdb copy is limited to in-frame clones, with some not included. The sample has about 240,000 clones; approximately 90% are singletons. Sequencing was performed on PBMCs or T cells enriched from blood (not recorded which). Receptors originate from a man aged 35-49 years who had recovered from COVID-19.

The chain combines TRBV14 with TRBJ1-2, with D hard to call. This CDR3 has 13 residues. V was pared by 1 base and J by 5 bases, with 8 bases between. Germline values: CDR1 SGHDN, CDR2 FVKESK. CDR3 loop: CASSQAIRYGYTF. The CDR3 nucleotides read TGTGCCAGCAGCCAAGCTATACGGTATGGCTACACCTTC. Using reference TRBV14 and TRBJ1-2 for the parts outside the CDR3, the full variable domain is EAGVTQFPSHSVIEKGQTVTLRCDPISGHDNLYWYRRVMGKEIKFLLHFVKESKQDESGMPNNRFLAERTGGTYSTLKVQPAELEDSGVYFCASSQAIRYGYTFGSGTRLTVV.

V gene TRBV5-4 combines with J gene TRBJ2-7; 11 bases are shared with TRBD2. Germline V gene sequence: CDR1 SGHNT, CDR2 YYREEE (reference sequence). Trimming cost V 4 bases and J 0 bases; bases outside gene matches: 6. The CDR3 has 16 amino acids. DNA of the CDR3: TGTGCCAGCAGCCTAATGACTAGCGGGGCCTCCTACGAGCAGTACTTC. Its translation: CASSLMTSGASYEQYF.

This clone came up once. The chain employs TRBV5-1 and TRBJ2-3, with D possibly matching TRBD2 (5 bases). The CDR3 runs to 13 residues. Per the germline V gene, CDR1 is SGHRS and CDR2 is YFSETQ. V shed 3 bases and J shed 5 bases, with 10 bases lying between them. This CDR3 is CASSSVAGDTQYF. In DNA form, the CDR3 reads TGCGCCAGCAGCTCGGTCGCGGGAGATACGCAGTATTTT. Drawing the rest from reference TRBV5-1 and TRBJ2-3, the complete variable domain is KAGVTQTPRYLIKTRGQQVTLSCSPISGHRSVSWYQQTPGQGLQFLFEYFSETQRNKGNFPGRFSGRQFSNSRSEMNVSTLELGDSALYLCASSSVAGDTQYFGPGTRLTVL.

The V gene is TRBV7-9, the J gene TRBJ2-2, with TRBD2 matching over 10 bases. Losses at the gene ends were 3 bases for V and 5 bases for J; bases not matched to a gene: 3. The germline CDR1 and CDR2 sequences are SEHNR and FQNEAQ (reference sequence). CDR3 length: 15 amino acids. The CDR3: CASSFSGRSTGELFF. The CDR3 nucleotides read TGTGCCAGCAGCTTTAGCGGGAGGAGTACCGGGGAGCTGTTTTTT. The full variable domain, in which reference TRBV7-9 and TRBJ2-2 provide the parts outside the CDR3, is DTGVSQNPRHKITKRGQNVTFRCDPISEHNRLYWYRQTLGQGPEFLTYFQNEAQLEKSRLLSDRFSAERPKGSFSTLEIQRTEQGDSAMYLCASSFSGRSTGELFFGEGSRLTVL.

The chain employs TRBV24-1 and TRBJ2-1; a possible D gene is TRBD1 (5 bases). V was shortened by 4 bases and J by 0 bases, with 15 bases between the two germline ends. Germline assignment: CDR1 KGHDR and CDR2 SFDVKD. The CDR3 is 17 residues long. The CDR3 sequence: CATSDPSTESSYNEQFF. CDR3 nucleotide sequence: TGTGCCACCAGTGACCCCTCGACAGAAAGCTCCTACAATGAGCAGTTCTTC.

This clone was found a few times. The chain uses TRBV29-1 and TRBJ2-7, with D possibly TRBD1 on 6 matching bases. CDR1 is SQVTM and CDR2 is ANQGSEA in the germline V gene. The CDR3 consists of 15 residues. The V and J ends lost 2 bases and 0 bases respectively, with 14 bases between them. CDR3 loop: CSVELQGAHSYEQYF. CDR3 DNA: TGCAGCGTTGAATTACAGGGTGCCCACTCCTACGAGCAGTACTTC.

The chain has TRBV5-1 and TRBJ1-1, with 9 nucleotides matching TRBD1. CDR1 and CDR2 (germline): SGHRS, YFSETQ. This CDR3 contains 16 residues. V was clipped by 3 bases and J by 6 bases; unmatched bases: 12. DNA for the CDR3: TGCGCCAGCAGCTGGGCCTGGGACAGGGAAGGGTCTGAAGCTTTCTTT. Amino acids: CASSWAWDREGSEAFF. Variable domain in full (rest from reference TRBV5-1 and TRBJ1-1): KAGVTQTPRYLIKTRGQQVTLSCSPISGHRSVSWYQQTPGQGLQFLFEYFSETQRNKGNFPGRFSGRQFSNSRSEMNVSTLELGDSALYLCASSWAWDREGSEAFFGQGTRLTVV.

The chain carries TRBV7-2 and TRBJ2-1, with 8 bases identical to TRBD2. CDR1 SGHTA and CDR2 FQGNSA come from the germline V gene. V lost 0 bases to trimming and J lost 2 bases; unmatched junction nucleotides: 3. The CDR3 runs 16 residues. DNA of the CDR3: TGTGCCAGCAGCTTAGCGACGGGAGGGCCCTACAATGAGCAGTTCTTC. Its translation is CASSLATGGPYNEQFF.

Regarding this clone: Within the sample, other DNA sequences also encode this same CDR3. This chain joins TRBV3-1 (or the pseudogene TRBV3-2) and TRBJ2-2; 9 nucleotides agree with TRBD2. V lost 1 base and J lost 5; bases outside the gene matches: 5. The CDR3 is 16 amino acids. From germline, CDR1 is LGHDT and CDR2 YNNKEL (reference sequence). CDR3 coding DNA: TGTGCCAGCAGCCAAGGCGCTAGCGGGATAACCGGGGAGCTGTTTTTT. Its translation is CASSQGASGITGELFF.

This clone was picked up a small number of times. The rearrangement uses TRBV4-1 and TRBJ1-2, with 9 bases that match TRBD1. The CDR3 covers 16 residues. In germline, CDR1 is MGHRA, CDR2 YSYEKL. The V segment lost 1 base and the J segment 1 base; nucleotides outside the gene matches: 4. The CDR3: CASSQGTGANNYGYTF. CDR3 sequence (DNA): TGCGCCAGCAGCCAAGGGACAGGGGCGAATAACTATGGCTACACCTTC.